This is a list of T cell receptor beta chains from one sample in a study of regulatory T cells in long-lasting Graves disease. MiXCR, applied by TCRdb to the multiplex PCR reads, yields one record per CDR3 protein. This sample has some 500,000 distinct CDR3 sequences, with about 16% found just once. This sample was shared with a second study, whose subject was T cells in Graves' hyperthyroidism and ophthalmopathy.

The material was peripheral blood mononuclear cells (PBMCs), obtained at new diagnosis, from a patient treated with antithyroid drugs. The source of these receptors is a woman aged 40-65 years with Graves disease. CDR3s leave out the opening cysteine and the closing phenylalanine or tryptophan. Expanded clones are given a class, and other clones once, few, many or no size at all.

V	size	J	CDR3
TRBV6-1	few	TRBJ2-2	ASSEPGQGADGELF
TRBV3-1	-	TRBJ1-4	ASSPWTGTATNEKLF
TRBV19	-	TRBJ1-1	ASSISGQGYTEAF
TRBV6-1	-	TRBJ2-3	ASSASLAGAGTDTQY
TRBV18	many	TRBJ1-1	ASSPPGPQMNTEAF
TRBV6-4	few	TRBJ2-1	ASSAQGANNEQF
TRBV28	-	TRBJ2-2	ASSLRPPDTGELF
TRBV11-2	many	TRBJ1-4	ASSSEAYANEKLF
TRBV5-1	many	TRBJ1-1	ASSWGKGREAF
TRBV5-1	many	TRBJ2-1	ASSPPGDPYNEQF
TRBV30	few	TRBJ1-2	ASLGVGYT
TRBV14	-	TRBJ1-1	ASSQGQVRNTEAF
TRBV6-5	few	TRBJ2-7	ASSYSRDPTDSSYEQY
TRBV10-2	many	TRBJ1-1	ASMDQRNTEAF
TRBV4-1	many	TRBJ2-7	ASSQDRVRKTTEQY
TRBV28	few	TRBJ1-5	ASRRTGGSGRPQH
TRBV27	-	TRBJ2-1	ASRPGTGYNEQF
TRBV5-1	many	TRBJ1-2	ASSLGTASYGYT
TRBV6-1	many	TRBJ1-1	ASSERSNPNTEAF
TRBV3-1	-	TRBJ2-3	ASSQDKGGWPTDTQY
TRBV3-1	many	TRBJ2-7	ASSRSTAAYEQY
TRBV12-3/TRBV12-4	few	TRBJ2-5	ASRGLFGQAQETQY
TRBV4-2	-	TRBJ1-1	ASSQGDRATEAF
TRBV3-1	many	TRBJ2-5	ASGPNLAGQETQY
TRBV20-1	-	TRBJ2-3	SAPPGRTSGGSTQY
TRBV20-1	few	TRBJ2-7	SARGSSPRRLAGGTTYEQY
TRBV4-2	few	TRBJ1-2	ASSQPGLPEGYT
TRBV12-3/TRBV12-4	many	TRBJ1-4	ASSPRHATNEKLF
TRBV14	few	TRBJ2-7	ASSQVGLEQY
TRBV24-1	many	TRBJ2-3	ATSDRTLGTQY
TRBV11-2	many	TRBJ1-2	ASSWKDRDIHYT
TRBV6-1	few	TRBJ2-7	ASSLGTSGRNYEQY
TRBV6-5	-	TRBJ2-2	ASSSGYNTGELF
TRBV12-3/TRBV12-4	many	TRBJ2-1	ASRLSGGANEQF
TRBV11-1	many	TRBJ1-1	ASSFNQGGTEAF
TRBV12-5	many	TRBJ1-2	ASGVDNYYGYT
TRBV2	-	TRBJ2-2	ASSTSGGGNTGELF
TRBV5-1	many	TRBJ2-1	ASSSLAGNEQF
TRBV7-3	few	TRBJ1-1	ASSSRQGRAF
TRBV10-3	many	TRBJ2-2	AISEEGANTGELF
TRBV28	many	TRBJ1-1	ASSLFPEAF
TRBV20-1	-	TRBJ1-5	SASPQSNQPQH
TRBV4-1	-	TRBJ1-4	ASSQESGRGGEKLF
TRBV12-3/TRBV12-4	once	TRBJ1-3	ASSTRQGLGDTIY
TRBV12-3/TRBV12-4	-	TRBJ2-4	ASSSYGSIQY
TRBV24-1	many	TRBJ1-1	ATDLVQGITSRRAEAF
TRBV9	many	TRBJ1-4	ASSVEWGEKLF
TRBV2	many	TRBJ1-6	ASSGQGGSNSPLH
TRBV7-2	many	TRBJ1-3	ASSTRRLTDDSGNTIY
TRBV7-9	many	TRBJ1-1	ASSLVRRNTEAF
TRBV11-3	few	TRBJ1-6	ASSLAGLSSPLH
TRBV7-2	few	TRBJ1-3	ASSLQTGFASGNTIY
TRBV18	many	TRBJ1-1	ASSPGPGLAF
TRBV19	-	TRBJ2-1	ASSLGLAGATSYNEQF
TRBV11-2	many	TRBJ2-1	ASSPRLGVQF
TRBV28	many	TRBJ2-3	ASSDRWGTLTDTQY
TRBV12-3/TRBV12-4	few	-	ASSYRGVQETQY
TRBV12-3/TRBV12-4	many	TRBJ2-6	ASRRAGVGAANVLT
TRBV7-9	-	-	ASSLAELAGGGEQY
TRBV28	many	TRBJ2-7	ASSRGGSSYEQY